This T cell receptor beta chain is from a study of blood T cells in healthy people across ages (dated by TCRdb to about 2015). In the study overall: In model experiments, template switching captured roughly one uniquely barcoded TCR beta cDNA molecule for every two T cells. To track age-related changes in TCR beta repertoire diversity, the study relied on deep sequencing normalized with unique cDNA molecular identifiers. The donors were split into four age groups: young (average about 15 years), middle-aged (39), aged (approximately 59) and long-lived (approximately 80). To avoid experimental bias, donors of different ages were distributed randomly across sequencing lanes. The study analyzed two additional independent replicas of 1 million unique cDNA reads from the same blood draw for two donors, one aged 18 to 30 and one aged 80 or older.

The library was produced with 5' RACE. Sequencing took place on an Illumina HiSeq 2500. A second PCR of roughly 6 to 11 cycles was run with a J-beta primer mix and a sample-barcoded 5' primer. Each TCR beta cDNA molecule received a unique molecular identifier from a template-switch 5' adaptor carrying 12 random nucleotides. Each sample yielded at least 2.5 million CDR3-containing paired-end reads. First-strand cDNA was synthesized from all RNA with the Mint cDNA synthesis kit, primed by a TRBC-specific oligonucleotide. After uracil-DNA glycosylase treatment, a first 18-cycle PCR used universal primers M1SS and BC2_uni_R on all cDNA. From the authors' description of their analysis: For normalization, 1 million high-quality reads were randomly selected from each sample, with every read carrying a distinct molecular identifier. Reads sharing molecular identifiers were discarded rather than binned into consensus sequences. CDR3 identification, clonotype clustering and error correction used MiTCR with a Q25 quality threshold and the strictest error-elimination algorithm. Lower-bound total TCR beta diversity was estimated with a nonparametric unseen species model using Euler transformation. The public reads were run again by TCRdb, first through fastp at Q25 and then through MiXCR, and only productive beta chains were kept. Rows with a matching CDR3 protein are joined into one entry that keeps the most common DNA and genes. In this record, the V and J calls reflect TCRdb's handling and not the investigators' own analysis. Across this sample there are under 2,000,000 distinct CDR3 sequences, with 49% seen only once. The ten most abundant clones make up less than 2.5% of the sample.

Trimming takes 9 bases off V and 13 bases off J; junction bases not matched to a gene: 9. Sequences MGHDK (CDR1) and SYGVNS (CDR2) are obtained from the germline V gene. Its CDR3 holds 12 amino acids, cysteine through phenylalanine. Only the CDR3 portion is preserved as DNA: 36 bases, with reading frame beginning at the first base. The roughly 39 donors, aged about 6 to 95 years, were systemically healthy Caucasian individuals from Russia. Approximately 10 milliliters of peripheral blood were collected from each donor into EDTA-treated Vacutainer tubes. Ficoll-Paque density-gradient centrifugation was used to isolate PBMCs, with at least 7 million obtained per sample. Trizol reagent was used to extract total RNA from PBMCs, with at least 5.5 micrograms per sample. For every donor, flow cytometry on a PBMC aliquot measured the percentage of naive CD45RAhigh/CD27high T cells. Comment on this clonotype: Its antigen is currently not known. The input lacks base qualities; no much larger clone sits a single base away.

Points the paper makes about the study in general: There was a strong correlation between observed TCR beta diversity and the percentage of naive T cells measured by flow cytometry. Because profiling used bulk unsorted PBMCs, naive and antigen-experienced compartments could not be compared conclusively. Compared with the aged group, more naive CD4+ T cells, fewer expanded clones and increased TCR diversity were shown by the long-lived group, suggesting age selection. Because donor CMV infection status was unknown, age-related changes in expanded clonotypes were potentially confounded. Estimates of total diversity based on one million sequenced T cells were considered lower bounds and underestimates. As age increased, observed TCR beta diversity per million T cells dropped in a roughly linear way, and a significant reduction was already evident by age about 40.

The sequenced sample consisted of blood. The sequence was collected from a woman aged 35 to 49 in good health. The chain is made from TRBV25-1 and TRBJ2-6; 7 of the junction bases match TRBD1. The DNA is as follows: TGTGCCAGTTCCGGGACAGCCCGAGTCCTGACTTTC. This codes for CASSGTARVLTF.